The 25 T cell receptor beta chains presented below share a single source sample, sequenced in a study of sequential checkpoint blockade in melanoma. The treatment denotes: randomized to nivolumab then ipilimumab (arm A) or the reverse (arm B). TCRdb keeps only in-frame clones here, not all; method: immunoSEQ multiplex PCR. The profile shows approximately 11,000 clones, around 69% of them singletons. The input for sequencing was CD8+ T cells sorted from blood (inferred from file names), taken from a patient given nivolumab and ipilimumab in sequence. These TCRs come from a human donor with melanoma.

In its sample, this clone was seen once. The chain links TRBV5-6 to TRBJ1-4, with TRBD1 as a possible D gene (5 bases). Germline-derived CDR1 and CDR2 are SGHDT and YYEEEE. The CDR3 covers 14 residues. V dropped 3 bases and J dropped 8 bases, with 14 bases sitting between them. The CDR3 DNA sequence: TGTGCCAGCAGCTCTAAGGCAGGGAGGGAAAAACTGTTTTTT. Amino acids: CASSSKAGREKLFF.

The CDR3 protein is CASSSMGQGNTEAFF. CDR3 bases: TGTGCCAGCAGCTCGATGGGACAGGGGAACACTGAAGCTTTCTTT. V usage is TRBV5-6 and J usage is TRBJ1-1; TRBD1 matches at 9 bases. The germline V gene has CDR1 SGHDT and CDR2 YYEEEE. The length of the CDR3 is 15 residues. The junction had 4 bases not matched to a gene; V was cut back by 3 bases and J by 1 base. Together with reference TRBV5-6 and TRBJ1-1, the CDR3 gives the full variable domain: DAGVTQSPTHLIKTRGQQVTLRCSPKSGHDTVSWYQQALGQGPQFIFQYYEEEERQRGNFPDRFSGHQFPNYSSELNVNALLLGDSALYLCASSSMGQGNTEAFFGQGTRLTVV.

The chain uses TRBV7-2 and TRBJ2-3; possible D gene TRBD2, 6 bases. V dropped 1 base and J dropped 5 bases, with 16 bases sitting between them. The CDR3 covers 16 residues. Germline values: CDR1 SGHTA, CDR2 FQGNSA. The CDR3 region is CASSLDGTGVEDTQYF. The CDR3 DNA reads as TGTGCCAGCAGCTTAGATGGTACGGGAGTAGAAGATACGCAGTATTTT.

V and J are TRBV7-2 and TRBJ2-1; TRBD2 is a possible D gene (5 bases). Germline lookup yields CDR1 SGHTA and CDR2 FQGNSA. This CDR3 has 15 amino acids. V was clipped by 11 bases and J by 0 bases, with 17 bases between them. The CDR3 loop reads CASRRARASYNEQFF. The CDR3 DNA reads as TGTGCCTCACGACGTGCGCGGGCCTCCTACAATGAGCAGTTCTTC.

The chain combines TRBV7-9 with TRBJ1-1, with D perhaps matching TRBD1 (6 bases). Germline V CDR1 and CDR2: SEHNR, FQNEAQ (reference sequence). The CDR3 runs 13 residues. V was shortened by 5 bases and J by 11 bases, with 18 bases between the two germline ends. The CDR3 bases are TGTGCCAGCAGCACCGACTGGGGGCTCGGGGCTTTCTTT. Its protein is CASSTDWGLGAFF.

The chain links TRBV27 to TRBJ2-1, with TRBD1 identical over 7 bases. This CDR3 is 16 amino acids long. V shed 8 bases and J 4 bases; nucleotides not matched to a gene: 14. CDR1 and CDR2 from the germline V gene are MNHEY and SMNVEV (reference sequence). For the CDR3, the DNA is TGTGCCAGCTCCAACGGACCCGGGACAGCATACAATGAGCAGTTCTTC. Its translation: CASSNGPGTAYNEQFF.

The CDR3 region has the DNA TGTGCCAGCAGCCGGGACAGGGACACCGGGGAGCTGTTTTTT. This gives the protein CASSRDRDTGELFF. The chain carries TRBV6-4 and TRBJ2-2; TRBD1 matches 9 bases. The V segment lost 6 bases and the J segment 3 bases; nucleotides outside the gene matches: 2. The CDR3 covers 14 residues. The germline CDR1 and CDR2 sequences are MRHNA and SNTAGT.

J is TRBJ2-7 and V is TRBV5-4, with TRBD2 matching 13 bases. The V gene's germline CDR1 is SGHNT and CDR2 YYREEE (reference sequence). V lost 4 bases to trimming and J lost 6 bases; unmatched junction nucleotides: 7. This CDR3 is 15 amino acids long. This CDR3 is CASSDGLAGVPEQYF. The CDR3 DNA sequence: TGTGCCAGCAGCGACGGACTAGCGGGAGTCCCCGAGCAGTACTTC.

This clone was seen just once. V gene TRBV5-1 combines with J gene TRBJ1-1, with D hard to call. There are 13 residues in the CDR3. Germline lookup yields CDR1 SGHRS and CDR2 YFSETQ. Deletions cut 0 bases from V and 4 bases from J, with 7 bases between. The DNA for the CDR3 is TGCGCCAGCAGCTTGGCGTACAGCACTGAAGCTTTCTTT. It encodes CASSLAYSTEAFF. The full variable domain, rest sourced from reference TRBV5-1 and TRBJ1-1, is KAGVTQTPRYLIKTRGQQVTLSCSPISGHRSVSWYQQTPGQGLQFLFEYFSETQRNKGNFPGRFSGRQFSNSRSEMNVSTLELGDSALYLCASSLAYSTEAFFGQGTRLTVV.

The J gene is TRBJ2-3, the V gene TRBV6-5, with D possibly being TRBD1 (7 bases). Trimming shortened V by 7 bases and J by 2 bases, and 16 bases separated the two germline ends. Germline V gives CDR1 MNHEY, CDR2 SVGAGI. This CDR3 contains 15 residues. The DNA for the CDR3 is TGTGCCAGCAAGAGGAGGGGGCAGGTCACAGATACGCAGTATTTT. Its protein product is CASKRRGQVTDTQYF.

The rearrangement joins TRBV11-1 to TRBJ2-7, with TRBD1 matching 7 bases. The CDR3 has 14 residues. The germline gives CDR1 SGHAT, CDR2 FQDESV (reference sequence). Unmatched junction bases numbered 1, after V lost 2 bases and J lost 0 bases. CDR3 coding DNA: TGTGCCAGCAGCTTAACAGGGGCCTCCTACGAGCAGTACTTC. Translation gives CASSLTGASYEQYF.

The CDR3 protein is CASSILSGGGTEAFF. The CDR3 DNA sequence: TGTGCCAGTAGTATACTGAGTGGGGGGGGCACTGAAGCTTTCTTT. This sequence joins TRBV19 and TRBJ1-1, with a possible D match to TRBD1 (5 bases). The V and J ends lost 2 bases and 4 bases respectively, with 14 bases between them. The V gene's germline CDR1 is LNHDA and CDR2 SQIVND (reference sequence). The CDR3 consists of 15 residues.

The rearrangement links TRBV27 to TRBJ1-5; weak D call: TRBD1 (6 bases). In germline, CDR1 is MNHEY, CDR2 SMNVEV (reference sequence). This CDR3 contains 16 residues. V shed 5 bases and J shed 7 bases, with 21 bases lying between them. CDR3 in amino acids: CASSTSGGAMYQPQHF. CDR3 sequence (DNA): TGTGCCAGCAGTACCAGTGGGGGCGCGATGTACCAGCCCCAGCATTTT.

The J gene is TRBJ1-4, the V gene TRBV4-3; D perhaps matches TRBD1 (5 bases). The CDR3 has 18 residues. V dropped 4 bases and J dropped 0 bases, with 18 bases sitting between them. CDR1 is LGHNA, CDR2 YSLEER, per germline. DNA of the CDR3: TGCGCCAGCAGCCTCCACCCCGACAGTGATGCAACTAATGAAAAACTGTTTTTT. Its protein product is CASSLHPDSDATNEKLFF.

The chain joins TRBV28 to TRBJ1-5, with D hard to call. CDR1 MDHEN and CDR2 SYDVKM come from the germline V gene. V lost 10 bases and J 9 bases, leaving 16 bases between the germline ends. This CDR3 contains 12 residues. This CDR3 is CATNPGAWPQHF. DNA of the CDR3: TGTGCCACCAACCCGGGTGCTTGGCCCCAGCATTTT.

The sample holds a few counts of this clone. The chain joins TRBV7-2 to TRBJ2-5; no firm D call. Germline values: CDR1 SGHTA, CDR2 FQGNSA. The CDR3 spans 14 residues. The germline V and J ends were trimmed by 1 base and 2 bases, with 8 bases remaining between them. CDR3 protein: CASSLGFTQETQYF. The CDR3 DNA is TGTGCCAGCAGCTTAGGGTTTACACAAGAGACCCAGTACTTC.

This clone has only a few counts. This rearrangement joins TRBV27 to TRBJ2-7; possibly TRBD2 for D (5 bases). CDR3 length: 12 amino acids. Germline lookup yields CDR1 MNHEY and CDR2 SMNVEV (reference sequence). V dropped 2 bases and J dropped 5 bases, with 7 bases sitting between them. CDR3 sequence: CASSLIGNEQYF. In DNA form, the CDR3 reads TGTGCCAGCAGTTTAATCGGGAACGAGCAGTACTTC.

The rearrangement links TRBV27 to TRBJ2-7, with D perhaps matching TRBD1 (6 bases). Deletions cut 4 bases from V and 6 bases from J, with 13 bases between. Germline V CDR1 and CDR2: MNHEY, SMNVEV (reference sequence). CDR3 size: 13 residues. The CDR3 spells CASSSLQGSEQYF. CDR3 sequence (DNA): TGTGCCAGCAGTTCGCTACAGGGATCCGAGCAGTACTTC.

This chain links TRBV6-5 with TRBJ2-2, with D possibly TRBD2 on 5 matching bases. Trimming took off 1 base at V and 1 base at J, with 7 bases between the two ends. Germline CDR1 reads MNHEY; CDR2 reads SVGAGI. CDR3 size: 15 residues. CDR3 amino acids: CASSYFAGNTGELFF. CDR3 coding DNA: TGTGCCAGCAGTTACTTTGCGGGGAACACCGGGGAGCTGTTTTTT.

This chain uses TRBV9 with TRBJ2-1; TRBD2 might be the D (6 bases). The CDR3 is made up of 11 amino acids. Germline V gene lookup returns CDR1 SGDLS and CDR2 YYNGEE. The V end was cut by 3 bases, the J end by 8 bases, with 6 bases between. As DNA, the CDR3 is TGTGCCAGCAGCGGGAGGGATGAGCAGTTCTTC. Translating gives CASSGRDEQFF.

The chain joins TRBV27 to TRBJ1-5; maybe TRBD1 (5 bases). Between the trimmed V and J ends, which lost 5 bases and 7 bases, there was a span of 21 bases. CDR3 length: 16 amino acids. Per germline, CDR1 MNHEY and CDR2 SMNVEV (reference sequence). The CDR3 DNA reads TGTGCCAGCAGTCCCCCCCAGGGTCCCCTCACGCAGCCCCAGCATTTT. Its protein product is CASSPPQGPLTQPQHF.

CDR3 amino acids: CASSLRLASTDTQYF. The CDR3 DNA sequence: TGCGCCAGCAGCTTGAGACTAGCCAGCACAGATACGCAGTATTTT. The rearrangement links TRBV5-1 to TRBJ2-3; 7 bases agree with TRBD2. Losses at the gene ends were 1 base for V and 0 bases for J; bases not matched to a gene: 2. Per the germline V gene, CDR1 is SGHRS and CDR2 is YFSETQ. The CDR3 is made up of 15 amino acids.

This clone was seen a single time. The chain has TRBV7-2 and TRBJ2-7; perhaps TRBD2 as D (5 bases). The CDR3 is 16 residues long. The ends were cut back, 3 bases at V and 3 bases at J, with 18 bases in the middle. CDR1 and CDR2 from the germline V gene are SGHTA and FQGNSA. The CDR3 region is CASSFDQGSGIYEQYF. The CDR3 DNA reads TGTGCCAGCAGCTTCGATCAAGGCTCGGGAATCTACGAGCAGTACTTC.

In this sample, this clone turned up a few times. The CDR3 spells CASSPPGGTNEQYF. The CDR3 DNA reads as TGTGCCAGCAGCCCCCCTGGGGGGACCAACGAGCAGTACTTC. J is TRBJ2-7 and V is TRBV28; D is perhaps TRBD2 (6 bases). The CDR3 runs 14 residues. Germline V gene sequence: CDR1 MDHEN, CDR2 SYDVKM. Trimming took off 6 bases at V and 5 bases at J, with 17 bases between the two ends.

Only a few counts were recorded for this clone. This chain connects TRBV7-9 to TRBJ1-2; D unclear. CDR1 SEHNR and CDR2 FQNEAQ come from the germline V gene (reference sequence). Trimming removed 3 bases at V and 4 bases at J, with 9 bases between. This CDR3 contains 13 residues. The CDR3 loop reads CASSFVISYGYTF. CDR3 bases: TGTGCCAGCAGCTTTGTAATCTCCTATGGCTACACCTTC.